This T cell receptor beta chain was identified during a study of cytomegalovirus exposure and HLA in healthy donors. This clone was seen a single time. Its target is not known. In the PCR, 60 Vbeta and 13 Jbeta primers were used. Sequenced by immunoSEQ multiplex PCR; TCRdb stores in-frame clones only, minus some. The repertoire holds around 170,000 clones, with roughly 80% as singletons. General observations from the study: A link between a missense DCLRE1C variant and TCR beta V- and J-gene trimming emerged from a later analysis.

The sample comprised PBMCs. The source is a man aged 35 to 55 in good health and CMV-seropositive.

CDR3 amino acids: CASRDSLYEQYF. The CDR3 DNA is TGCGCCAGCAGGGACAGCCTCTACGAGCAGTACTTC. The chain uses TRBV10-2 and TRBJ2-7; D is possibly TRBD1 (6 bases). The CDR3 sequence is 12 residues long. V was cut by 6 bases and J by 3 bases, with 9 bases left in between. CDR1 WSHSY and CDR2 SAAADI come from the germline V gene.